The 18 T cell receptor beta chains given below trace back to one sample, sequenced in a study of cytomegalovirus exposure and HLA in healthy donors. The PCR used 60 Vbeta and 13 Jbeta primers. Generated by immunoSEQ multiplex PCR, the TCRdb table keeps only in-frame clones and is missing some. The profile shows about 67,000 clones, 80% to 90% of them singletons. The sequenced sample consisted of PBMCs. These TCRs come from a woman in her 30s in good health and CMV-seropositive.

This clone has just one count. The genes are TRBV29-1 and TRBJ2-1; D possibly corresponds to TRBD2 (6 bases). Per the germline V gene, CDR1 is SQVTM and CDR2 is ANQGSEA. Trimming took 4 bases from V and 0 from J, leaving 16 bases between them. The CDR3 is 16 amino acids. The CDR3 DNA reads as TGCAGCGTTGGGGGGGTTGACGGAAGCTCCTACAATGAGCAGTTCTTC. Amino acid sequence: CSVGGVDGSSYNEQFF.

For the CDR3, the DNA is TGTGCCAGTACTATGGGACTAGCGGGTGCAAGTGAGCAGTTCTTC. It yields the protein CASTMGLAGASEQFF. The chain recombines TRBV19 with TRBJ2-1; 12 bases map to TRBD2. In germline, CDR1 is LNHDA, CDR2 SQIVND (reference sequence). This CDR3 is built from 15 residues. V dropped 7 bases and J dropped 9; count of bases not matched to a gene: 10.

This clone was picked up a small number of times. The rearrangement joins TRBV19 to TRBJ2-1; no reliable D call. The CDR3 runs to 11 residues. Germline V gives CDR1 LNHDA, CDR2 SQIVND (reference sequence). Trimming stripped 3 bases from V and 7 bases from J, with 4 bases between. The CDR3 nucleotides are TGTGCCAGTAGTATGCAGAATGAGCAGTTCTTC. It is translated as CASSMQNEQFF.

J is TRBJ2-5 and V is TRBV6-5, with TRBD2 as a possible D gene (6 bases). Germline V CDR1 and CDR2: MNHEY, SVGAGI. With 0 bases removed from V and 9 bases from J, the gap between germline ends came to 14 bases. The CDR3 sequence is 14 residues long. CDR3 DNA: TGTGCCAGCAGTTACTCCCCAGGGAGGATGGCCCAGTACTTC. Translation: CASSYSPGRMAQYF.

The CDR3 protein is CASSPGQNSGNTIYF. CDR3 bases: TGTGCCAGTAGTCCCGGACAGAACTCTGGAAACACCATATATTTT. V is TRBV19 and J is TRBJ1-3, with D possibly TRBD1 on 6 matching bases. Germline CDR1 reads LNHDA; CDR2 reads SQIVND (reference sequence). The CDR3 has 15 residues. V was shortened by 5 bases and J by 0 bases, with 11 bases between the two germline ends. The entire variable domain, with the rest obtained from reference TRBV19 and TRBJ1-3, is as follows: DGGITQSPKYLFRKEGQNVTLSCEQNLNHDAMYWYRQDPGQGLRLIYYSQIVNDFQKGDIAEGYSVSREKKESFPLTVTSAQKNPTAFYLCASSPGQNSGNTIYFGEGSWLTVV.

The chain combines TRBV5-4 with TRBJ2-2; 8 bases line up with TRBD2. The CDR3 is 17 residues long. Germline V CDR1 and CDR2: SGHNT, YYREEE (reference sequence). Trimming at V came to 4 bases and at J to 7 bases, leaving 15 bases not matched to a gene. CDR3 region: CASSPGGSGRVGGELFF. The CDR3 coding sequence is TGTGCCAGCAGCCCGGGGGGGAGCGGGAGAGTAGGCGGGGAGCTGTTTTTT. Full variable domain (outside the CDR3, taken from reference TRBV5-4 and TRBJ2-2): ETGVTQSPTHLIKTRGQQVTLRCSSQSGHNTVSWYQQALGQGPQFIFQYYREEENGRGNFPPRFSGLQFPNYSSELNVNALELDDSALYLCASSPGGSGRVGGELFFGEGSRLTVL.

The rearrangement joins TRBV4-2 to TRBJ2-3, with 7 nucleotides matching TRBD2. The CDR3 length is 19 residues. CDR1 and CDR2 (germline): LGHNA, YNFKEQ. V lost 0 bases and J lost 3; bases outside the gene matches: 15. The CDR3, as DNA: TGTGCCAGCAGCCAAGATGTTGAGGGAGGGCTTCCTCGTACAGATACGCAGTATTTT. Translated: CASSQDVEGGLPRTDTQYF.

V gene TRBV5-1 combines with J gene TRBJ1-4, with D possibly being TRBD1 (6 bases). The germline gives CDR1 SGHRS, CDR2 YFSETQ. The CDR3 is 15 residues long. The V end was cut by 0 bases, the J end by 5 bases, with 11 bases between. The CDR3 reads CASSLAGGVNEKLFF. The CDR3 DNA sequence: TGCGCCAGCAGCTTGGCGGGGGGCGTGAATGAAAAACTGTTTTTT.

The chain carries TRBV5-1 and TRBJ2-1; TRBD2 matches 8 bases. The V and J ends lost 4 bases and 3 bases, in that order; junction bases with no gene match: 6. Germline assignment: CDR1 SGHRS and CDR2 YFSETQ. The CDR3 contains 15 residues. Here the CDR3 DNA reads TGCGCCAGCAGCCTAGCGGGTACATACTACAATGAGCAGTTCTTC. Translating gives CASSLAGTYYNEQFF.

This sequence joins TRBV6-5 and TRBJ1-5; D is possibly TRBD1 (5 bases). Between the trimmed V and J ends, which lost 6 bases and 10 bases, there was a span of 19 bases. Germline CDR1 is MNHEY and CDR2 is SVGAGI. The CDR3 has 14 residues. The CDR3: CASRNGQQNSPQHF. For the CDR3, the DNA is TGTGCCAGCAGAAACGGACAACAAAACAGCCCCCAGCATTTT.

The rearrangement uses TRBV5-4 and TRBJ2-5; tentatively, D is TRBD2 (6 bases). The germline gives CDR1 SGHNT, CDR2 YYREEE (reference sequence). This CDR3 contains 16 residues. The ends were cut back, 2 bases at V and 11 bases at J, with 25 bases in the middle. Here the CDR3 reads CASSLESGGTLGEQYF. The CDR3 region has the DNA TGTGCCAGCAGCTTAGAGTCGGGCGGGACTCTGGGTGAGCAGTACTTC.

The table lists this clone with a count of one. The chain employs TRBV9 and TRBJ2-2, with 10 bases lining up with TRBD2. Germline V lookup: CDR1 SGDLS, CDR2 YYNGEE. The V and J ends lost 4 bases and 5 bases, in that order; junction bases with no gene match: 8. CDR3 size: 16 residues. The CDR3 reads CASSSPSGRETGELFF. CDR3 nucleotides: TGTGCCAGCAGCTCCCCTAGCGGGAGAGAGACCGGGGAGCTGTTTTTT. The full variable domain, its missing parts supplied by reference TRBV9 and TRBJ2-2, is DSGVTQTPKHLITATGQRVTLRCSPRSGDLSVYWYQQSLDQGLQFLIQYYNGEERAKGNILERFSAQQFPDLHSELNLSSLELGDSALYFCASSSPSGRETGELFFGEGSRLTVL.

The chain carries TRBV7-6 and TRBJ1-5; no clear D. Trimming pared 8 bases from V and 11 bases from J, leaving 19 bases between. Germline V gives CDR1 SGHVS, CDR2 FNYEAQ. CDR3 length equals 13 residues. The CDR3 spells CASPYRTVLAQHF. CDR3 coding DNA: TGTGCCAGCCCGTATCGTACCGTTTTAGCCCAGCATTTT.

Here the CDR3 DNA reads TGTGCCAGCAGTCCAGGGGGAAGGGACAATGAGCAGTTCTTC. Translation gives CASSPGGRDNEQFF. J is TRBJ2-1 and V is TRBV27; 7 bases line up with TRBD1. The CDR3 is 14 amino acids. V lost 5 bases to trimming and J lost 5 bases; unmatched junction nucleotides: 6. Germline values: CDR1 MNHEY, CDR2 SMNVEV (reference sequence).

In this sample, this clone turned up once. The V call is TRBV2, the J call TRBJ1-6, with D perhaps matching TRBD1 (6 bases). The CDR3 totals 15 residues. Germline V gene lookup returns CDR1 SNHLY and CDR2 FYNNEI. The ends were cut back, 6 bases at V and 4 bases at J, with 13 bases in the middle. The CDR3 loop reads CASRLRTVYNSPLHF. In DNA, the CDR3 is TGTGCCAGCAGGCTCAGGACAGTTTATAATTCACCCCTCCACTTT.

This clone is deemed medium-sized. Different DNA sequences within this sample yield the same CDR3. J is TRBJ1-1 and V is TRBV5-6; D unclear. Germline CDR1 reads SGHDT; CDR2 reads YYEEEE. CDR3 size: 12 residues. V lost 4 bases and J 4 bases, leaving 8 bases between the germline ends. CDR3 bases: TGTGCCAGCAGCCTTCGGGGCACTGAAGCTTTCTTT. Its translation: CASSLRGTEAFF.

In its sample, this clone was seen a few times. The chain carries TRBV7-3 and TRBJ2-1, with a possible D match to TRBD2 (5 bases). The V gene lost 2 bases and the J gene lost 0 bases, with 11 bases spanning the gap. The CDR3 loop spans 16 amino acids. Looked up from germline, CDR1 is SGHTA and CDR2 is FQGTGA. The DNA of the CDR3 is TGTGCCAGCAGCTTATCCGGACTTGGCTCCTACAATGAGCAGTTCTTC. Its translation: CASSLSGLGSYNEQFF.

CDR3 protein: CASSPGTYNEQFF. In DNA, the CDR3 is TGTGCCAGCAGCCCCGGGACCTACAATGAGCAGTTCTTC. This chain connects TRBV7-7 to TRBJ2-1; D might be TRBD2 (5 bases). From germline, CDR1 is SSHAT and CDR2 FNYEAQ (reference sequence). V lost 5 bases to trimming and J lost 2 bases, with 7 bases between them. The CDR3 is 13 amino acids.